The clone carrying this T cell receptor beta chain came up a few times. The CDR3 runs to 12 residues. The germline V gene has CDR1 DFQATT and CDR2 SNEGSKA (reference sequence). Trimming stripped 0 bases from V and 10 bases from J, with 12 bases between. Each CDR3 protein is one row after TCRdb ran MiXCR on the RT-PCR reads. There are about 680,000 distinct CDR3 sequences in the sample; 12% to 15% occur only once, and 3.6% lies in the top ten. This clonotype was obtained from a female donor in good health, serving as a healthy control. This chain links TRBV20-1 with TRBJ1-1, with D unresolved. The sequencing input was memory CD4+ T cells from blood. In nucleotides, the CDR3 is TGCAGTGCTAGAGATAACACTATGGGAGCTTTCTTT. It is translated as CSARDNTMGAFF.